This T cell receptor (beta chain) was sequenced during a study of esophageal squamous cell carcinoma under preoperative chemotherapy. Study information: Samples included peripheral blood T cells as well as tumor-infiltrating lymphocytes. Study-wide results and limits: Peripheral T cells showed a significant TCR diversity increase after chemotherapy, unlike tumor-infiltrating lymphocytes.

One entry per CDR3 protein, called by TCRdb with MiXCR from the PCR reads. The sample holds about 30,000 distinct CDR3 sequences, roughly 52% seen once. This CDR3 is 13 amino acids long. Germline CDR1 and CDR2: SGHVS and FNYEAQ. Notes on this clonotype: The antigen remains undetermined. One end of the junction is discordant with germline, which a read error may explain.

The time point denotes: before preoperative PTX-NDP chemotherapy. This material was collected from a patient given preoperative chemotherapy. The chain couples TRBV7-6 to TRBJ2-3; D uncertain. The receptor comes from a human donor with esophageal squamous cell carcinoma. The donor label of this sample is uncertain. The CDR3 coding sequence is TGTGCCAGCAGCTTCGGAGCCATAAATACTCAGTATTTT. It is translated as CASSFGAINTQYF.